This TCR beta chain originates from a study of T-cell reconstitution after alpha-beta-depleted transplantation in children. Study-level points and caveats: Roughly two months post-transplant, alpha-beta T cells reportedly originated from several hundred graft clones that had expanded. The authors attributed T-cell counts and diversity one year after transplant mostly to newly produced T cells.

Preparation of the TCRbeta library was carried out with unique molecular identifiers. TCRdb re-analysed the PCR reads in MiXCR, keeping a single row per CDR3 protein. The repertoire holds roughly 350,000 distinct CDR3 sequences, with around 15% as singletons. The CDR3 sequence is 13 residues long. The V gene lost 5 bases and the J gene lost 6 bases, with 11 bases spanning the gap. Notes on this clonotype: Its antigen is unknown.

V is TRBV12-3 or TRBV12-4 and J is TRBJ1-5, with a weak D call TRBD1 (6 bases). The receptor was isolated from a male patient between 2 and 15 years old who had a stem cell transplant for acute lymphoblastic leukemia, so the T cells may come from the graft donor. Sequenced material: PBMCs, mostly from graft donor cells, taken 360 days after TCRalphabeta/CD19-depleted stem cell transplant. In DNA form, the CDR3 reads TGTGCCAGCAGTCCTAGGGGGGGTCAGCCCCAGCATTTT. Translated: CASSPRGGQPQHF.